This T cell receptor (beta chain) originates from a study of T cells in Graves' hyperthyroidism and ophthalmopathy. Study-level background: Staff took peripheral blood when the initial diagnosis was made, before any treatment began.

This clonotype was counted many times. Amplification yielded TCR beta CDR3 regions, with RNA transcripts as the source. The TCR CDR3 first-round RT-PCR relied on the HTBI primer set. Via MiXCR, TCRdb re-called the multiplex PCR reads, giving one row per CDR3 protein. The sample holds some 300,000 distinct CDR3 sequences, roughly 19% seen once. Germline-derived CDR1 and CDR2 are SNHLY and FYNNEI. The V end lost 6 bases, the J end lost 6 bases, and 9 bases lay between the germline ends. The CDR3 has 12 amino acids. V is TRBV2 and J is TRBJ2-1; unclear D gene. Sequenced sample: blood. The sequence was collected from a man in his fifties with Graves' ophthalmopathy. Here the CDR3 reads CASSPGPNEQFF. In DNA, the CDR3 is TGTGCCAGCAGCCCCGGGCCCAATGAGCAGTTCTTC.